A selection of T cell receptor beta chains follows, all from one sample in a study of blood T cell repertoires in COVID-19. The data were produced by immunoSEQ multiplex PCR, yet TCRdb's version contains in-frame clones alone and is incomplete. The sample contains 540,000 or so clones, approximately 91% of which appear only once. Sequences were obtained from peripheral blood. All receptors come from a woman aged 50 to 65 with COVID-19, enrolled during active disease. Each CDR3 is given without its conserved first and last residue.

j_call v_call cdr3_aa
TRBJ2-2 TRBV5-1 ASSLLADTGELF
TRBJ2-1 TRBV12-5 ASSGGTSYNEQF
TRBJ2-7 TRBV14 ASSYGQGGSYEQY
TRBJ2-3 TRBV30 AWSVNEGLAGGPGTQY
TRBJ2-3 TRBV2 ASSEAVGRGSTDTQY
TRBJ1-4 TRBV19 ASSIRRDNEKLF
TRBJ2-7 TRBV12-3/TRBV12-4 ASSSRGEQY
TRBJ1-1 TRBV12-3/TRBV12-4 ASSTGFNTEAF
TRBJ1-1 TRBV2 ASSLTGGEEAF
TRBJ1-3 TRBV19 ASSYRGYGNTIY
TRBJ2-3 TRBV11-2 ASSQAGTDTQY
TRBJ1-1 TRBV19 ASIGVPNTEAF
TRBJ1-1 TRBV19 ASSGWTGRTEAF
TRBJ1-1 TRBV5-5 ASSSLPGTNTEAF
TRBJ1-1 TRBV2 ASSQQANTEAF
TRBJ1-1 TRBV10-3 AISTTGKGVTEAF
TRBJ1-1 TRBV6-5 ASSFSRGITEAF
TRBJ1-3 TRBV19 ASSVQGSGNTIY
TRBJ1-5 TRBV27 ASSYTNGGQPQH
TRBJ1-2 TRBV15 ATSRDRDGLGYGYT
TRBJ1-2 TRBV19 ASSAGQFNYGYT
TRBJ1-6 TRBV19 ASSIQGQGSNSPLH
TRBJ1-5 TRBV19 ASSPSLGQGDQPQH
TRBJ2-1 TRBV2 ASSGRGRTNEQF
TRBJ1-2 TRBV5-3 ARSPKGYT
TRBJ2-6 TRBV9 ASSVKGVRANVLT
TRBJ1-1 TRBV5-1 ASSGGGGWDTEAF
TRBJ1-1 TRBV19 ARGLNTEAF
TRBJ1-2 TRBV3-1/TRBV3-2 ASTGQGSFYGYT
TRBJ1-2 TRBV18 ASSLDGINYGYT
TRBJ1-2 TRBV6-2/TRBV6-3 ASSPSRTGSGYT
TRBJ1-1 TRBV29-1 SVGLNTEAF
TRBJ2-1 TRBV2 ASSVEGRVSYNEQF
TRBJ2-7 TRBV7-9 ASSAGVPGEQY
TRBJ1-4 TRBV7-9 ASSSQAGTGPEKLF
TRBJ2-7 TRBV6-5 ASSLREGTYEQY
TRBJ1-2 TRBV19 ASSISGTGRISYGYT
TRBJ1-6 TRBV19 ASSVGQGLYNSPLH
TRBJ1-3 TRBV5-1 ASSQGQGDGNTIY
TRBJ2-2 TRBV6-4 ASSVLMNTGELF
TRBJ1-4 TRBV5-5 ASSLETVGGKLF
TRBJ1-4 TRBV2 ASSVGGWANEKLF
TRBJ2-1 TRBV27 ASSLFLAGVQDEQF
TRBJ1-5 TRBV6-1 ASSEVGARYQPQH
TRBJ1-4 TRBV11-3 ASSATGATNEKLF